This T cell receptor (beta chain) came from a study of CD8+ T cells in alopecia areata. Turning to the study itself: A regimen of oral tofacitinib, 5 to 10 mg twice daily, was given to treated patients.

Extracted from the samples, RNA was reverse transcribed into cDNA to serve as the sequencing template. The protocol was immunoSEQ multiplex PCR, while the TCRdb copy is restricted to in-frame clones and leaves out a portion. The sample carries about 140,000 clones, around 86% recorded once. This sample's treatment: oral pan-JAK inhibitor, 5-10 mg twice daily. The germline V gene encodes CDR1 SGHNT and CDR2 YYREEE (reference sequence). V shed 3 bases, J shed 3 bases, and the junction held 6 bases outside the gene matches. The CDR3 extends over 14 amino acids. Study findings and constraints: Expanded CD8+ clones among the top 100, and scalp clonality, were significantly decreased by tofacitinib.

Turning to this clone: Its antigen is as yet unknown.

This clonotype was sampled from a human donor with alopecia areata. This material consisted of CD8+ T cells sorted from blood, taken at week 4, from a patient treated with tofacitinib. V gene TRBV5-4 combines with J gene TRBJ2-7, with TRBD2 matching 7 bases. The CDR3 here is CASSSEAGVYEQYF. CDR3 DNA sequence: TGTGCCAGCAGCTCCGAGGCGGGGGTCTACGAGCAGTACTTC.